Below, one T cell receptor (beta chain) is given with its context. The entry originates in a study of blood T cell repertoires in COVID-19. Study as a whole: The United States, Italy and Spain supplied acute and convalescent COVID-19 samples.

Original processing methods: For nucleated cells, counts were estimated from reference gene primer amplification. Sequencing was performed with immunoSEQ multiplex PCR; in TCRdb, only in-frame clones are kept and a portion is missing. That table is the source of V, J and clone size, and D and trimming were worked out from the DNA. The sample carries about 190,000 clones, roughly 89% recorded once. The V end was cut by 5 bases, the J end by 0 bases, with 8 bases between. Germline V gene lookup returns CDR1 MNHEY and CDR2 SMNVEV (reference sequence). The CDR3 runs 14 residues. The sample was peripheral blood. The genes are TRBV27 and TRBJ2-1; D is uncertain. This sequence was found in a man aged 45-65 years with acute or convalescent COVID-19. CDR3 sequence reads: CASSGLPSYNEQFF. DNA for the CDR3: TGTGCCAGCAGTGGGCTGCCCTCCTACAATGAGCAGTTCTTC.